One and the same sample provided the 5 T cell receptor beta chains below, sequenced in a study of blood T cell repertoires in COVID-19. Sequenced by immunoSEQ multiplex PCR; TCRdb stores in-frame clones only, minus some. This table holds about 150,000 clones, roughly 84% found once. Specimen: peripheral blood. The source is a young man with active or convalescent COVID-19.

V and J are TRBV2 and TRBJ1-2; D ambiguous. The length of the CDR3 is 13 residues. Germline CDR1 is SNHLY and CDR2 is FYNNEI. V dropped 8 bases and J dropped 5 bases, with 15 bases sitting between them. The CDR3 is CASGVSGRYGYTF. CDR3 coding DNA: TGTGCCAGCGGTGTAAGCGGGAGGTATGGCTACACCTTC.

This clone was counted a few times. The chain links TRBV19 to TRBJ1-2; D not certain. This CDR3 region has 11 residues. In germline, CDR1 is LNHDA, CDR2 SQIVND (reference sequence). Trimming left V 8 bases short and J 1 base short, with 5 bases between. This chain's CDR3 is CASQDNYGYTF. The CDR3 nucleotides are TGTGCCAGTCAGGATAACTATGGCTACACCTTC.

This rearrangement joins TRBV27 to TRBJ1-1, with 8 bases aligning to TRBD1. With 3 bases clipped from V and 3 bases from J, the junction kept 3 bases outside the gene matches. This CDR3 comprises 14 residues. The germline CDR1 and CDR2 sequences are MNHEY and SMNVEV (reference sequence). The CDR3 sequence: CASSFRGLDTEAFF. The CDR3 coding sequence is TGTGCCAGCAGTTTCAGGGGGCTCGACACTGAAGCTTTCTTT.

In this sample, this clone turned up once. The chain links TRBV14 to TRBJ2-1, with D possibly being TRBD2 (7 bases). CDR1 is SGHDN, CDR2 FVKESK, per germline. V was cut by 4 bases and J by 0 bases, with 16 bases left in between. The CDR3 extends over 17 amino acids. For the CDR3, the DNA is TGTGCCAGCAGCCCTATGGCGGGGGCAAGCTCCTACAATGAGCAGTTCTTC. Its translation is CASSPMAGASSYNEQFF. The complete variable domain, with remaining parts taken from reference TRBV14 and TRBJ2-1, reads EAGVTQFPSHSVIEKGQTVTLRCDPISGHDNLYWYRRVMGKEIKFLLHFVKESKQDESGMPNNRFLAERTGGTYSTLKVQPAELEDSGVYFCASSPMAGASSYNEQFFGPGTRLTVL.

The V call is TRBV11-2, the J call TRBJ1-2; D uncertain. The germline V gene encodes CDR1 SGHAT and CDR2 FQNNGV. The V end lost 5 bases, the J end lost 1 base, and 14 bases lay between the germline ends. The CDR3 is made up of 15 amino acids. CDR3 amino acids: CASSRALQSNYGYTF. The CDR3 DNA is TGTGCCAGCAGCCGAGCCCTACAGAGTAACTATGGCTACACCTTC.